Listed here is a single T cell receptor beta chain. Trimming cost V 1 base and J 6 bases, with 13 bases left between them. The CDR3 runs 15 residues. Germline CDR1 reads SNHLY; CDR2 reads FYNNEI. The method was immunoSEQ multiplex PCR; TCRdb's version includes in-frame clones alone and lacks a portion of them. Among tens of thousands of clones, 94% were seen once, and the ten largest hold about 0.23%. These data are taken from a study of technical replicates of blood from several donors. The clonotype was recovered from a human donor in good health. The gene calls are TRBV2 and TRBJ1-5, with D maybe TRBD1 (5 bases). The sequenced material came from T cells isolated from PBMCs. The CDR3 nucleotides are TGTGCCAGCAGTGAAGGCAGCCAGGGTGGTCAGCCCCAGCATTTT. This codes for CASSEGSQGGQPQHF.